The clone carrying this T cell receptor (beta chain) was counted a single time. What it recognizes is unknown. The sample comes from a study of molecular identifiers for immune sequencing clone quantification. MiXCR was run by TCRdb on the PCR reads, yielding one entry per CDR3 protein. The data show approximately 54,000 distinct CDR3 sequences, 20% to 25% seen once. The CDR3 totals 14 residues. The germline gives CDR1 MGHRA, CDR2 YSYEKL. Trimming removed 0 bases from V and 6 bases from J, with 11 bases in between. Points from the study as a whole: Underestimated sizes of highly expanded clones could result from identical TCR molecules that share a barcode.

Sorted naive CD8 T cells were those defined as CD8+CD4-CCR7+CD45RA+. This sequence originates from a human donor in good health. Some libraries in this study had Jurkat cell RNA spiked in. Material: naive CD8+ T cells from blood, with Jurkat cell RNA spiked in. The subset was: FACS-sorted CD8+CD4-CCR7+CD45RA+ naive T cells. V and J are TRBV4-1 and TRBJ2-5; D is uncertain. The CDR3 coding sequence is TGCGCCAGCAGCCAAGATGACACGGGTCAGACCCAGTACTTC. This sequence encodes CASSQDDTGQTQYF.